Sequencing of this T cell receptor (beta chain) was carried out in a study of cytomegalovirus exposure and HLA in healthy donors. Overall study findings and caveats: The study dropped some indistinguishable V segments, TRBV6-2 and TRBV6-3 among them. Analyses of presence/absence relied on an assumption of roughly uniform sequencing depth across donors. It has been reported that TCR beta sequences accurately predicted the HLA-A and HLA-B alleles of most subjects.

Donors were ostensibly healthy at sampling, although undocumented immune exposures were probable. Germline CDR1 and CDR2: GTSNPN and SVGIG (reference sequence). This CDR3 contains 11 residues. Trimming removed 2 bases at V and 12 bases at J, with 14 bases between. With 60 Vbeta and 13 Jbeta primers, the PCR was carried out. Clones were read by immunoSEQ multiplex PCR, and TCRdb kept only the in-frame ones, dropping some. Among 150,000 to 200,000 clones listed, approximately 80% were seen once. In the case of this clone: The antigen is unknown.

This receptor was taken from a woman younger than 35 in good health and CMV-seronegative. The sequenced material came from PBMCs. The V gene is TRBV30, the J gene TRBJ2-7; D may be TRBD1 (5 bases). CDR3 coding DNA: TGTGCCTGGAGTTTGGGGCTCGGTCGGTACTTC. Translating gives CAWSLGLGRYF.